This is a list of T cell receptor beta chains from one sample in a study of tumor-infiltrating lymphocytes in primary liver carcinoma. From the multiplex PCR reads, TCRdb called clonotypes with MiXCR, one entry per CDR3 protein. The sample holds about 310,000 distinct CDR3 sequences, approximately 54% seen once. Sequences were obtained from peripheral blood. These receptors were obtained from a woman aged 25 to 39 with primary liver carcinoma and hepatitis B virus infection. The CDR3 runs from the conserved cysteine through the conserved F or W. The order of the fields is V gene, clone size, J gene, D gene, CDR3 protein, CDR3 DNA. D genes are given only for firm matches. A clone size is listed for some rows: how often the clone was seen (once, few, many), or a class if it is expanded.

>TRBV4-3|few|TRBJ2-1|TRBD2
CASSQDMWGGTSGRHNEQFF
TGCGCCAGCAGCCAAGATATGTGGGGGGGGACTAGCGGGAGACACAATGAGCAGTTCTTC
>TRBV6-5|NA|TRBJ2-1|NA
CASSYAVGAYNEQFF
TGTGCCAGCAGTTACGCGGTGGGAGCCTACAATGAGCAGTTCTTC
>TRBV6-5|NA|TRBJ2-7|NA
CASSYGATDHEQYF
TGTGCCAGCAGTTATGGCGCGACGGATCACGAGCAGTACTTC
>TRBV11-3|NA|TRBJ2-3|TRBD1
CASSSGTGSDTHYF
TGTGCCAGCAGCTCCGGGACAGGCTCAGATACGCACTATTTT
>TRBV5-6|NA|TRBJ1-2|NA
CASSWGEAGYTF
TGTGCCAGCAGTTGGGGGGAAGCTGGCTACACCTTC
>TRBV29-1|NA|TRBJ1-1|NA
CSVKGRKTEAFF
TGCAGCGTTAAAGGGAGGAAAACTGAAGCTTTCTTT
>TRBV6-6|NA|TRBJ1-1|NA
CANSYTGGGEAFF
TGTGCCAACAGTTACACCGGGGGCGGTGAAGCTTTCTTT
>TRBV30|NA|TRBJ1-5|TRBD1
CAWSLDRDQPQHF
TGTGCCTGGAGTTTGGACAGGGATCAGCCCCAGCATTTT
>TRBV29-1|NA|TRBJ2-2|NA
CSVESLGSVEGELFF
TGCAGCGTTGAAAGCTTAGGCTCCGTCGAGGGGGAGCTGTTTTTT
>TRBV11-1|NA|TRBJ2-3|TRBD1
CAYSTLTGKTTGTQYF
TGTGCCTACAGCACCTTGACAGGGAAAACCACGGGTACGCAGTATTTT
>TRBV11-2|NA|TRBJ2-7|NA
CASSLEGGLGAQYF
TGTGCCAGCAGCTTAGAGGGGGGGCTTGGCGCGCAGTACTTC
>TRBV10-3|few|TRBJ2-7|TRBD1
CANGTATCYEQYF
TGTGCCAATGGGACAGCAACTTGCTACGAGCAGTACTTC
>TRBV6-5|NA|TRBJ2-1|NA
CASRRDGLVNEQFF
TGTGCCAGCAGGCGGGACGGCCTTGTAAATGAGCAGTTCTTC
>TRBV9|NA|TRBJ2-3|NA
CASSVVRGTQCF
TGTGCCAGCAGCGTAGTGAGGGGGACGCAGTGTTTT
>TRBV6-5|few|TRBJ2-1|TRBD2
CASSYSGLAGGPRNEQFF
TGTGCCAGCAGTTACTCGGGACTAGCGGGAGGGCCGCGGAATGAGCAGTTCTTC
>TRBV12-3/TRBV12-4|NA|TRBJ2-5|NA
CASSLGAGGSETQYF
TGTGCCAGCAGTTTAGGCGCTGGAGGGTCCGAGACCCAGTACTTC
>TRBV6-6|NA|TRBJ2-3|TRBD2
CASSSTLGVAGDTQYF
TGTGCCAGCAGTTCCACCCTTGGGGTAGCGGGGGATACGCAGTATTTT
>TRBV12-3/TRBV12-4|NA|TRBJ2-7|NA
CASSLAYSYEQYF
TGTGCCAGCAGTTTAGCGTATTCCTACGAGCAGTACTTC
>TRBV6-6|few|TRBJ2-7|NA
CASSYGSDPSGEQYF
TGTGCCAGCAGTTACGGGTCGGATCCATCGGGAGAGCAGTACTTC
>TRBV10-3|NA|TRBJ2-7|NA
CAISESMGYEQYF
TGTGCCATCAGTGAGTCGATGGGTTACGAGCAGTACTTC
>TRBV14|NA|TRBJ2-3|TRBD1
CASSQEDRGYLGRPPDTQYF
TGTGCCAGCAGCCAAGAAGACAGGGGCTATCTTGGGCGGCCACCAGATACGCAGTATTTT
>TRBV6-6|many|TRBJ1-1|NA
CASTGGPNTEAFF
TGTGCCAGCACCGGGGGCCCGAACACTGAAGCTTTCTTT
>TRBV7-8|NA|TRBJ1-1|TRBD1
CASSSRGLGTEAFF
TGTGCCAGCAGCTCGAGGGGGCTCGGCACTGAAGCTTTCTTT
>TRBV29-1|few|TRBJ2-1|NA
CSAGAAKLPPYNEQFF
TGCAGCGCTGGGGCTGCTAAGCTACCCCCTTACAATGAGCAGTTCTTC
>TRBV4-3|many|TRBJ2-1|NA
CASSQDWGLNEQFF
TGCGCCAGCAGCCAAGACTGGGGGCTCAATGAGCAGTTCTTC
>TRBV7-9|NA|TRBJ2-1|NA
CASSPRGGSSYNEQFF
TGTGCCAGCAGCCCCAGGGGCGGGAGCTCCTACAATGAGCAGTTCTTC
>TRBV29-1|many|TRBJ2-2|TRBD1
CSVGDRNTGELFF
TGCAGCGTTGGGGACAGGAACACCGGGGAGCTGTTTTTT